Each of the 26 T cell receptor beta chains below was sequenced from the same sample in a study of blood T cell repertoires in COVID-19. The repertoire was sequenced with immunoSEQ multiplex PCR; TCRdb's copy has only in-frame clones and lacks some. In the table there are some 350,000 clones, about 90% of which are singletons. Sequenced: PBMCs or T cells enriched from blood (not recorded which). The receptors shown here come from a woman aged 25 to 45 who had recovered from COVID-19.

A single count supports this clone. This chain links TRBV3-1 (or the pseudogene TRBV3-2) with TRBJ2-7; D gene ambiguous. V lost 8 bases to trimming and J lost 6 bases, with 11 bases between them. Looked up from germline, CDR1 is LGHDT and CDR2 is YNNKEL (reference sequence). The length of the CDR3 is 11 residues. Written as DNA, the CDR3 is TGTGCCAGCGGGCTACAACGCGAGCAGTACTTC. Translation gives CASGLQREQYF.

The chain is built from TRBV5-1 and TRBJ2-5; TRBD2 agrees at 11 bases. Unmatched junction bases numbered 5, after V lost 2 bases and J lost 2 bases. The CDR3 length is 16 residues. Looked up from germline, CDR1 is SGHRS and CDR2 is YFSETQ. The CDR3 region is CASSFTGTSGQETQYF. The DNA of the CDR3 is TGCGCCAGCAGCTTTACCGGGACTAGCGGACAAGAGACCCAGTACTTC.

The CDR3 coding sequence is TGTGCCAGCAGTTTCCCTTCTTACCCCGGGACTAGCGGGAGCACAGATACGCAGTATTTT. Amino acid sequence: CASSFPSYPGTSGSTDTQYF. The chain employs TRBV28 and TRBJ2-3; 12 bases fit TRBD2. The CDR3 contains 20 residues. CDR1 is MDHEN and CDR2 is SYDVKM in the germline V gene. After removal of 3 bases from V and 0 bases from J, the junction contained 13 bases not matched to a gene.

This clone appeared once. The V and J genes are TRBV6-4 and TRBJ2-6; unclear D gene. Per the germline V gene, CDR1 is MRHNA and CDR2 is SNTAGT. V dropped 2 bases and J dropped 0 bases, with 5 bases sitting between them. There are 15 residues in the CDR3. In DNA, the CDR3 is TGTGCCAGCAGTGACACAGTCTCTGGGGCCAACGTCCTGACTTTC. Translating gives CASSDTVSGANVLTF.

The V call is TRBV5-4, the J call TRBJ2-2, with no clear D. V was trimmed by 0 bases and J by 0 bases, leaving 6 bases between them. Germline loops: CDR1 SGHNT, CDR2 YYREEE (reference sequence). This CDR3 comprises 15 residues. The CDR3 DNA reads as TGTGCCAGCAGCTTGGCTGCTACGAACACCGGGGAGCTGTTTTTT. It codes for CASSLAATNTGELFF.

This clone turned up a few times. The rearrangement uses TRBV6-4 and TRBJ1-2, with 8 bases matching TRBD1. Per the germline V gene, CDR1 is MRHNA and CDR2 is SNTAGT. The CDR3 runs to 15 residues. Unmatched junction bases numbered 9, after V lost 4 bases and J lost 5 bases. CDR3 nucleotide sequence: TGTGCCAGCAGTGCCCGGACAGGGAGCCAATATGGCTACACCTTC. Protein sequence: CASSARTGSQYGYTF.

The chain couples TRBV2 to TRBJ2-7; 7 bases line up with TRBD2. CDR3 length: 14 residues. Losses at the gene ends were 4 bases for V and 2 bases for J; bases not matched to a gene: 5. In germline, CDR1 is SNHLY, CDR2 FYNNEI. The CDR3 protein is CASSGAAGPYEQYF. The CDR3 nucleotides read TGTGCCAGCAGTGGGGCAGCGGGACCCTACGAGCAGTACTTC.

The J gene is TRBJ1-6, the V gene TRBV19; 8 positions agree with TRBD1. Per germline, CDR1 LNHDA and CDR2 SQIVND (reference sequence). The CDR3 spans 15 residues. The J segment lost 5 bases and the V segment lost 3 bases, leaving 3 bases of the junction unmatched. The CDR3 DNA reads as TGTGCCAGTAGTATGAGGACAGGGCATAATTCACCCCTCCACTTT. Protein product: CASSMRTGHNSPLHF.

The chain joins TRBV28 to TRBJ1-1, with D unresolved. CDR1 MDHEN and CDR2 SYDVKM come from the germline V gene. This CDR3 is 12 amino acids long. Trimming removed 3 bases from V and 7 bases from J, with 9 bases in between. DNA for the CDR3: TGTGCCAGCAGTTTTCTGTCACATGAAGCTTTCTTT. It specifies CASSFLSHEAFF.

The chain uses TRBV28 and TRBJ2-7; 9 bases align to TRBD2. The CDR3 length is 15 residues. With V trimmed by 7 bases and J by 1 base, 8 bases remained unmatched. The germline gives CDR1 MDHEN, CDR2 SYDVKM. The CDR3 coding sequence is TGTGCCAGCACCTTTAGCGGGAGTCGGTCCTACGAGCAGTACTTC. Amino acids: CASTFSGSRSYEQYF. Full variable domain (remainder filled in from reference TRBV28 and TRBJ2-7): DVKVTQSSRYLVKRTGEKVFLECVQDMDHENMFWYRQDPGLGLRLIYFSYDVKMKEKGDIPEGYSVSREKKERFSLILESASTNQTSMYLCASTFSGSRSYEQYFGPGTRLTVT.

CDR3 in DNA: TGTGCCAGCAGCTTCGACAGGGATGGCTACACCTTC. Translation gives CASSFDRDGYTF. The V gene is TRBV3-1 (or the pseudogene TRBV3-2), the J gene TRBJ1-2, with 7 nucleotides matching TRBD1. The CDR3 totals 12 residues. CDR1 is LGHDT and CDR2 is YNNKEL in the germline V gene (reference sequence). V lost 5 bases and J lost 6; bases outside the gene matches: 3.

The chain uses TRBV28 and TRBJ2-7, with D perhaps matching TRBD1 (6 bases). The CDR3 is made up of 13 amino acids. Germline lookup yields CDR1 MDHEN and CDR2 SYDVKM. The germline V and J ends were trimmed by 5 bases and 5 bases, with 13 bases remaining between them. CDR3 loop: CASSLGTSHEQYF. CDR3 nucleotide sequence: TGTGCCAGCAGTCTAGGGACATCTCACGAGCAGTACTTC.

The rearrangement joins TRBV7-2 to TRBJ1-4; TRBD1 aligns across 7 bases. Trimming removed 5 bases from V and 2 bases from J; junction bases left unmatched: 5. The CDR3 spans 15 residues. Germline V lookup: CDR1 SGHTA, CDR2 FQGNSA. CDR3 residues: CASSLTGQTNEKLFF. In DNA form, the CDR3 reads TGTGCCAGCAGCCTAACGGGACAGACTAATGAAAAACTGTTTTTT. Combining the CDR3 with reference TRBV7-2 and TRBJ1-4 gives the whole variable domain GAGVSQSPSNKVTEKGKDVELRCDPISGHTALYWYRQSLGQGLEFLIYFQGNSAPDKSGLPSDRFSAERTGGSVSTLTIQRTQQEDSAVYLCASSLTGQTNEKLFFGSGTQLSVL.

This clone was detected once. In the same sample, other DNA sequences code for this CDR3. The J gene is TRBJ1-5, the V gene TRBV30, with no clear D. Trimming pared 0 bases from V and 1 base from J, leaving 4 bases between. The CDR3 spans 13 residues. Germline V gene lookup returns CDR1 GTSNPN and CDR2 SVGIG (reference sequence). The CDR3 reads CAWSVRSNQPQHF. CDR3 DNA sequence: TGTGCCTGGAGTGTGAGGAGCAATCAGCCCCAGCATTTT.

The DNA of the CDR3 is TGTGCCAGCAGTTTAAACAACAACCCCTACGAGCAGTACTTC. This sequence encodes CASSLNNNPYEQYF. J is TRBJ2-7 and V is TRBV27; D not resolved. From germline, CDR1 is MNHEY and CDR2 SMNVEV (reference sequence). V shed 2 bases and J shed 2 bases, with 10 bases lying between them. This CDR3 is 14 amino acids long.

This clone showed up just once. The rearrangement joins TRBV6-6 to TRBJ2-1; 12 bases align to TRBD2. This CDR3 has 16 residues. CDR1 and CDR2 (germline): MNHNY, SVGAGI (reference sequence). Germline trimming cut 5 bases from V and 4 bases from J; bases unmatched to any gene: 6. In DNA form, the CDR3 reads TGTGCCAGCAGTACGACTAGCGGGAGTGGGTACAATGAGCAGTTCTTC. Translation: CASSTTSGSGYNEQFF.

The genes are TRBV15 and TRBJ1-4; no definite D call. The germline V and J ends were trimmed by 8 bases and 3 bases, with 10 bases remaining between them. The CDR3 loop spans 13 amino acids. Germline loops: CDR1 LNHNV, CDR2 YYDKDF (reference sequence). CDR3 sequence (DNA): TGTGCCACCTCGGGTTTCCCTAATGAAAAACTGTTTTTT. As protein: CATSGFPNEKLFF.

The rearrangement links TRBV10-3 to TRBJ1-5, with TRBD1 matching 7 bases. Germline-derived CDR1 and CDR2 are ENHRY and SYGVKD. The CDR3 has 15 amino acids. The junction had 1 base not matched to a gene; V was cut back by 0 bases and J by 2 bases. The chain's CDR3 is CAISESGTGNQPQHF. CDR3 DNA sequence: TGTGCCATCAGTGAGTCCGGGACAGGCAATCAGCCCCAGCATTTT.

The sample holds a few counts of this clone. This sequence joins TRBV9 and TRBJ1-6, with 8 bases that match TRBD1. J gave up 16 bases and V 0 bases, and 15 bases lay outside the gene matches. Per the germline V gene, CDR1 is SGDLS and CDR2 is YYNGEE. The CDR3 totals 16 residues. The CDR3: CASSVAPRTGFAALHF. The CDR3, as DNA: TGTGCCAGCAGCGTAGCTCCCCGGACAGGGTTCGCTGCGCTCCACTTT.

This chain connects TRBV5-1 to TRBJ2-1; 8 bases are shared with TRBD2. V shed 4 bases, J shed 6 bases, and the junction held 3 bases outside the gene matches. The CDR3 length is 13 residues. Per the germline V gene, CDR1 is SGHRS and CDR2 is YFSETQ. The CDR3 region is CASSISGSNEQFF. The CDR3 region has the DNA TGCGCCAGCAGCATCAGCGGGAGCAATGAGCAGTTCTTC.

V and J are TRBV19 and TRBJ1-5, with D uncertain. Germline V CDR1 and CDR2: LNHDA, SQIVND (reference sequence). Trimming removed 5 bases from V and 0 bases from J, with 11 bases in between. CDR3 length: 15 amino acids. CDR3: CASSVAKYSNQPQHF. CDR3 in DNA: TGTGCCAGTAGTGTGGCCAAGTATAGCAATCAGCCCCAGCATTTT.

This clone was found once. V usage is TRBV7-9 and J usage is TRBJ1-1; perhaps TRBD1 as D (5 bases). Germline values: CDR1 SEHNR, CDR2 FQNEAQ (reference sequence). CDR3 length: 17 residues. V was clipped by 3 bases and J by 4 bases, with 21 bases between them. The CDR3 spells CASSFSSLSPGVTEAFF. CDR3 nucleotides: TGTGCCAGCAGCTTTTCCTCGCTTAGCCCGGGGGTCACTGAAGCTTTCTTT.

This chain uses TRBV2 with TRBJ1-1; D gene ambiguous. In germline, CDR1 is SNHLY, CDR2 FYNNEI. The CDR3 extends over 15 amino acids. V shed 2 bases and J shed 1 base, with 11 bases lying between them. CDR3 in DNA: TGTGCCAGCAGTGAATCTGGAGGCCCGAACACTGAAGCTTTCTTT. This gives the protein CASSESGGPNTEAFF.

This clone has a single count. This CDR3 reads CASSLGVWDRNGYTF. The CDR3 region has the DNA TGTGCCAGCAGCTTAGGGGTTTGGGACAGAAATGGCTACACCTTC. The rearrangement joins TRBV7-2 to TRBJ1-2; 7 bases agree with TRBD1. The CDR3 consists of 15 residues. From germline, CDR1 is SGHTA and CDR2 FQGNSA. V was pared by 1 base and J by 6 bases, with 8 bases of the junction left unmatched.

A single count supports this clone. This chain links TRBV18 with TRBJ1-1; 10 nucleotides align to TRBD1. This CDR3 comprises 16 residues. Looked up from germline, CDR1 is KGHSH and CDR2 is LQKENI. V was pared by 5 bases and J by 4 bases, with 10 bases of the junction left unmatched. CDR3 protein: CASSSSRDRGGTEAFF. The CDR3 DNA sequence: TGTGCCAGCTCATCGTCCCGGGACAGGGGTGGCACTGAAGCTTTCTTT.

The chain couples TRBV18 to TRBJ2-6, with TRBD1 matching over 7 bases. Germline trimming cut 2 bases from V and 0 bases from J; bases unmatched to any gene: 10. Germline CDR1 reads KGHSH; CDR2 reads LQKENI. This CDR3 is 19 amino acids long. The CDR3, as DNA: TGTGCCAGCTCACCATCGACAGGGTTTCAAAACTCTGGGGCCAACGTCCTGACTTTC. Amino acids: CASSPSTGFQNSGANVLTF.